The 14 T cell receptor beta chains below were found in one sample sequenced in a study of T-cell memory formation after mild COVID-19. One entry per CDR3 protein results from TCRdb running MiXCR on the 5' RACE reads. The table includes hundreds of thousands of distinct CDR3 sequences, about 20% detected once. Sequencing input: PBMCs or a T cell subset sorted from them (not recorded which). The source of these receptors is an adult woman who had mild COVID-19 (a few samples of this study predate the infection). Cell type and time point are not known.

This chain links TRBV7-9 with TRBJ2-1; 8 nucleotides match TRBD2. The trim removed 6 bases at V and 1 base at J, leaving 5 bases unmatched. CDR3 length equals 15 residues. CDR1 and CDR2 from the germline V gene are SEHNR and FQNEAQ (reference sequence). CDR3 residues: CASSRAGASYNEQFF. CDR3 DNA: TGTGCCAGCAGTAGAGCGGGAGCTTCCTACAATGAGCAGTTCTTC.

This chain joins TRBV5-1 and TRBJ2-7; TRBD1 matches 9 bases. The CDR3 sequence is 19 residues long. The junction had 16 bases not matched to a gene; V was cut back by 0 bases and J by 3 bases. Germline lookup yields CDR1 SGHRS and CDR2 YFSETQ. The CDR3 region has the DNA TGCGCCAGCAGCTTGGCCGTACAGGGGGCTTCGGGAATCGGCTACGAGCAGTACTTC. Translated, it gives CASSLAVQGASGIGYEQYF.

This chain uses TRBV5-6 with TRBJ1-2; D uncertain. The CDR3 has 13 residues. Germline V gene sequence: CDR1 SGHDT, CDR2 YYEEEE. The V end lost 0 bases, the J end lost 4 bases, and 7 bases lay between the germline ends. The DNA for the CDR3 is TGTGCCAGCAGCTTGGTACGGACCTATGGCTACACCTTC. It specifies CASSLVRTYGYTF.

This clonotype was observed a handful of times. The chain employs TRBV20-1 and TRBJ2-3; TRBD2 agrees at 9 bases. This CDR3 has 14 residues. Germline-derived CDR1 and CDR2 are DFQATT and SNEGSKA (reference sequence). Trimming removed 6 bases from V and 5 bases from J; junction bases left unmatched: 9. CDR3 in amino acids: CSAKPPAGGDTQYF. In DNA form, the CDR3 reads TGCAGTGCAAAACCCCCAGCGGGAGGAGATACGCAGTATTTT.

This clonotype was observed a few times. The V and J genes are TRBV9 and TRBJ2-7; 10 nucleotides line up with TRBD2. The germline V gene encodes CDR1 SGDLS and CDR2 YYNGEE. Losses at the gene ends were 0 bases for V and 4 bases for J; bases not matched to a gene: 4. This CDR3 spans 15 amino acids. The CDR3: CASSVGSGRVYEQYF. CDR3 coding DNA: TGTGCCAGCAGCGTAGGGAGCGGGAGGGTATACGAGCAGTACTTC.

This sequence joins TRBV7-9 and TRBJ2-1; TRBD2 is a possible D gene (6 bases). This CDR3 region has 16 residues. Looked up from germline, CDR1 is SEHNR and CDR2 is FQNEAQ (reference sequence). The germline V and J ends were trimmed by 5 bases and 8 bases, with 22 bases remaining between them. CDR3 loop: CASSPVERATRYEQFF. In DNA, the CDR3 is TGTGCCAGCAGCCCCGTAGAGCGGGCGACGAGGTATGAGCAGTTCTTC. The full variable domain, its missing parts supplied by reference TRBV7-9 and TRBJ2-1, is DTGVSQNPRHKITKRGQNVTFRCDPISEHNRLYWYRQTLGQGPEFLTYFQNEAQLEKSRLLSDRFSAERPKGSFSTLEIQRTEQGDSAMYLCASSPVERATRYEQFFGPGTRLTVL.

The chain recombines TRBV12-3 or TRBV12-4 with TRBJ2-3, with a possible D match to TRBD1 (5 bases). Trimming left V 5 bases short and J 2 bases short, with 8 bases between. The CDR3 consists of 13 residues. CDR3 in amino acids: CASSTGHTDTQYF. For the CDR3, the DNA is TGTGCCAGCAGTACAGGACACACAGATACGCAGTATTTT.

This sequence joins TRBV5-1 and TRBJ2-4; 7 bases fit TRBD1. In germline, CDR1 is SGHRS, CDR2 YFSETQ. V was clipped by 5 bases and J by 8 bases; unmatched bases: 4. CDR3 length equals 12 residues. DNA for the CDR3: TGCGCCAGCAGGACAGGGCAGGACATTCAGTACTTC. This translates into CASRTGQDIQYF.

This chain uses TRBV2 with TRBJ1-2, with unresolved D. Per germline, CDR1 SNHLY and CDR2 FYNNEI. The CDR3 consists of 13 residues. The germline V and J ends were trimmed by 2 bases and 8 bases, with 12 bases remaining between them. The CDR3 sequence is CASSESPMAGYTF. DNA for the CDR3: TGTGCCAGCAGTGAATCACCGATGGCCGGCTACACCTTC.

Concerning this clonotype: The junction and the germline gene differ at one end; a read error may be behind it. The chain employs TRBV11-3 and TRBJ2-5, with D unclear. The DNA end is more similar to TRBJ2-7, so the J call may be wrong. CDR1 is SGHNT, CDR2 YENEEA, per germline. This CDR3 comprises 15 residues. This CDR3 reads CSSSFDISSSYEQYF. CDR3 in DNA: TGTTCCAGCAGCTTTGACATCTCCTCCTCCTACGAGCAGTACTTC.

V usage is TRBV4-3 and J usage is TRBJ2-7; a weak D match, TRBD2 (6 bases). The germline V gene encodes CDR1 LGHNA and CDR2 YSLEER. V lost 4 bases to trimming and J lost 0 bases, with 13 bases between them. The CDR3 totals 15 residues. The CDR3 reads CASSPWAGSSYEQYF. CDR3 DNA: TGCGCCAGCAGCCCATGGGCGGGAAGCTCCTACGAGCAGTACTTC.

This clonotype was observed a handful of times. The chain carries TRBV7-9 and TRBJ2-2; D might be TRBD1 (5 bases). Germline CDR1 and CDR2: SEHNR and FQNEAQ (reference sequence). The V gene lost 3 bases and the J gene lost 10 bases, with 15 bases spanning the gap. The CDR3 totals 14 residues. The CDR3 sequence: CASSFSTGQKELFF. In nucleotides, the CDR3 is TGTGCCAGCAGCTTTAGTACAGGCCAAAAGGAGCTGTTTTTT.

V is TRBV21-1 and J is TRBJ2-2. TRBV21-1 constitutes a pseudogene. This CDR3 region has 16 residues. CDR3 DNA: TGTGCCAGCAGCACCCCGAGTAGGGTGTACACCGGGGAGCTGTTTTTT. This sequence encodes CASSTPSRVYTGELFF.

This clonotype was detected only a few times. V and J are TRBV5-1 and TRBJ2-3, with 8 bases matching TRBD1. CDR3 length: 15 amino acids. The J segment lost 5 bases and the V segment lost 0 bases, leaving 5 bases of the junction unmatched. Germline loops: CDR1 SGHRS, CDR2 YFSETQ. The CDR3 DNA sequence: TGCGCCAGCAGCTTGGAGGACAGGGTGGGAGATACGCAGTATTTT. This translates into CASSLEDRVGDTQYF.